This T cell receptor (beta chain) appears in the sequencing data of a study of blood T cell repertoires in COVID-19. V lost 6 bases, J lost 7 bases, and 14 bases stayed unmatched. Per germline, CDR1 SGHTA and CDR2 FQGNSA. The length of the CDR3 is 15 residues. Some clones are missing from TCRdb's copy, which holds only in-frame ones; the method was immunoSEQ multiplex PCR. The table shows 200,000 to 300,000 clones, with roughly 76% occurring only once. This sequence originates from a woman of 80 years or more with COVID-19, enrolled during active disease. Sequenced: peripheral blood. The chain couples TRBV7-2 to TRBJ2-7, with TRBD2 matching 8 bases. CDR3 in amino acids: CASRITPGTRVEQYF. DNA of the CDR3: TGTGCCAGCAGGATCACCCCCGGGACTAGGGTTGAGCAGTACTTC.